Presented here are 30 T cell receptor beta chains from one specimen sequenced in a study of beta chain features in type 1 diabetes. Of the isolated RNA, all was reverse transcribed, and so the sequenced material was expressed TCRB transcripts. Libraries were prepared by immunoSEQ multiplex PCR; TCRdb keeps only in-frame clonotypes and omits some of them. The table shows some 900,000 clones, with around a sixth occurring only once. The sample comprised naive CD4+ T cells from blood. The origin of the receptors is a woman between 18 and 29 years old in good health.

This clone came up a few times. V usage is TRBV7-8 and J usage is TRBJ2-5, with D perhaps TRBD1 or TRBD2 (5 bases each). V lost 5 bases to trimming and J lost 2 bases, with 15 bases between them. The germline V gene has CDR1 SGHVS and CDR2 FQNEAQ. The CDR3 is 15 residues long. CDR3 coding DNA: TGTGCCAGCAGCGTCGGGACGGGAAAACAAGAGACCCAGTACTTC. It encodes CASSVGTGKQETQYF.

The chain couples TRBV6-1 to TRBJ1-5; D not resolved. The germline V and J ends were trimmed by 3 bases and 2 bases, with 8 bases remaining between them. CDR3 length: 14 residues. CDR1 is MNHNS and CDR2 is SASEGT in the germline V gene. CDR3 protein: CASSDGRGNQPQHF. The CDR3 nucleotides are TGTGCCAGCAGTGATGGGAGGGGCAATCAGCCCCAGCATTTT.

This clone has more than one count but fewer than ten. The CDR3 nucleotides read TGTGCCAGCAGTTACACCCGTAGCGGGAAGACCTACGAGCAGTACTTC. Protein product: CASSYTRSGKTYEQYF. The rearrangement links TRBV6-5 to TRBJ2-7; the match to TRBD2 covers 8 bases. This CDR3 has 16 amino acids. Germline V gives CDR1 MNHEY, CDR2 SVGAGI. V shed 2 bases, J shed 2 bases, and the junction held 8 bases outside the gene matches.

A few counts support this clone. This chain connects TRBV5-6 to TRBJ2-7; D is possibly TRBD2 (7 bases). Trimming took 0 bases from V and 6 from J, leaving 22 bases between them. This CDR3 spans 17 amino acids. CDR1 and CDR2 from the germline V gene are SGHDT and YYEEEE. The CDR3 loop is CASSLVRSSGTISEQYF. The CDR3 coding sequence is TGTGCCAGCAGCTTGGTGCGTTCGAGCGGGACAATCTCCGAGCAGTACTTC.

The chain combines TRBV6-5 with TRBJ2-7; TRBD2 is a possible D gene (6 bases). The CDR3 extends over 15 amino acids. Between the trimmed V and J ends, which lost 1 base and 6 bases, there was a span of 16 bases. Germline values: CDR1 MNHEY, CDR2 SVGAGI. The CDR3 protein is CASSYWVSGAREQYF. Written as DNA, the CDR3 is TGTGCCAGCAGTTACTGGGTTAGCGGAGCGCGCGAGCAGTACTTC.

The chain links TRBV4-2 to TRBJ2-7; no firm D call. Trimming stripped 0 bases from V and 5 bases from J, with 8 bases between. Germline V lookup: CDR1 LGHNA, CDR2 YNFKEQ. This CDR3 is 13 amino acids long. CDR3 amino acids: CASSQDKSHEQYF. The CDR3 DNA reads TGTGCCAGCAGCCAAGACAAGTCCCACGAGCAGTACTTC.

The chain links TRBV19 to TRBJ1-5; D is unresolved. The CDR3 length is 13 residues. V lost 3 bases and J lost 11, with 14 bases in between. Germline V gives CDR1 LNHDA, CDR2 SQIVND (reference sequence). As DNA, the CDR3 is TGTGCCAGTAGTATTGAGGGAAATAGGGCCCAGCATTTT. It translates to CASSIEGNRAQHF.

In this sample, this clone turned up a few times. The chain couples TRBV7-2 to TRBJ1-2; perhaps TRBD1 as D (5 bases). The CDR3 consists of 14 residues. The ends were cut back, 3 bases at V and 7 bases at J, with 15 bases in the middle. The germline gives CDR1 SGHTA, CDR2 FQGNSA. The CDR3 sequence is CASSFFEGTPGYTF. The DNA for the CDR3 is TGTGCCAGCAGCTTTTTCGAGGGGACCCCTGGCTACACCTTC.

The V call is TRBV27, the J call TRBJ1-4, with D maybe TRBD1 (5 bases). Germline-derived CDR1 and CDR2 are MNHEY and SMNVEV (reference sequence). The ends were cut back, 5 bases at V and 4 bases at J, with 14 bases in the middle. The CDR3 is 15 amino acids. In DNA form, the CDR3 reads TGTGCCAGCAGTCCCTTTTGGGGGTTTAATGAAAAACTGTTTTTT. Amino acid sequence: CASSPFWGFNEKLFF. Supplemented by reference TRBV27 and TRBJ1-4, the full variable domain reads EAQVTQNPRYLITVTGKKLTVTCSQNMNHEYMSWYRQDPGLGLRQIYYSMNVEVTDKGDVPEGYKVSRKEKRNFPLILESPSPNQTSLYFCASSPFWGFNEKLFFGSGTQLSVL.

V usage is TRBV7-9 and J usage is TRBJ1-1, with 8 positions matching TRBD1. The CDR3 runs to 12 residues. After removal of 3 bases from V and 11 bases from J, the junction contained 5 bases not matched to a gene. Germline assignment: CDR1 SEHNR and CDR2 FQNEAQ (reference sequence). The CDR3 is CASSLDRAAAFF. CDR3 DNA sequence: TGTGCCAGCAGCTTGGACAGGGCGGCGGCTTTCTTT.

V is TRBV29-1 and J is TRBJ1-1; a weak D match, TRBD1 (5 bases). Trimming shortened V by 4 bases and J by 1 base, and 13 bases separated the two germline ends. The CDR3 sequence is 14 residues long. Germline values: CDR1 SQVTM, CDR2 ANQGSEA. For the CDR3, the DNA is TGCAGCGTTGCGGGGGTTGTAGCGAACACTGAAGCTTTCTTT. Translating it yields CSVAGVVANTEAFF.

The chain carries TRBV9 and TRBJ2-3; D uncertain. With 3 bases removed from V and 2 bases from J, the gap between germline ends came to 10 bases. Germline CDR1 is SGDLS and CDR2 is YYNGEE. This CDR3 is 14 amino acids long. CDR3 sequence reads: CASSAQLSTDTQYF. The CDR3 nucleotides are TGTGCCAGCAGCGCCCAACTATCCACAGATACGCAGTATTTT. Full variable domain (missing parts from reference TRBV9 and TRBJ2-3): DSGVTQTPKHLITATGQRVTLRCSPRSGDLSVYWYQQSLDQGLQFLIQYYNGEERAKGNILERFSAQQFPDLHSELNLSSLELGDSALYFCASSAQLSTDTQYFGPGTRLTVL.

V is TRBV5-6 and J is TRBJ2-7; perhaps TRBD2 as D (6 bases). CDR3 length: 14 amino acids. Between the trimmed V and J ends, which lost 3 bases and 1 base, there was a span of 11 bases. Germline values: CDR1 SGHDT, CDR2 YYEEEE. The CDR3 loop is CASSSSRGSYEQYF. CDR3 nucleotide sequence: TGTGCCAGCAGCTCCTCACGGGGGTCCTACGAGCAGTACTTC.

The chain carries TRBV7-2 and TRBJ2-5, with unresolved D. The CDR3 runs 13 residues. CDR1 SGHTA and CDR2 FQGNSA come from the germline V gene. Between the trimmed V and J ends, which lost 5 bases and 1 base, there was a span of 8 bases. DNA for the CDR3: TGTGCCAGCAGCACACTCGTCCAAGAGACCCAGTACTTC. Its translation is CASSTLVQETQYF.

Of note for this clone: Other DNA sequences of this sample code for an identical CDR3. V usage is TRBV9 and J usage is TRBJ1-2, with D maybe TRBD1 (5 bases). Germline CDR1 and CDR2: SGDLS and YYNGEE. V was shortened by 0 bases and J by 4 bases, with 7 bases between the two germline ends. The CDR3 sequence is 13 residues long. This CDR3 is CASSVDGTYGYTF. CDR3 nucleotides: TGTGCCAGCAGCGTAGATGGGACCTATGGCTACACCTTC.

V is TRBV7-9 and J is TRBJ1-1; no reliable D call. Deletions cut 7 bases from V and 2 bases from J, with 11 bases between. The CDR3 sequence is 13 residues long. The germline CDR1 and CDR2 sequences are SEHNR and FQNEAQ (reference sequence). The CDR3 DNA follows: TGTGCCAGCAAGAGGGATGAAAACACTGAAGCTTTCTTT. Protein product: CASKRDENTEAFF.

This clone has just a few counts. This chain uses TRBV19 with TRBJ2-5, with 7 bases fitting TRBD2. Trimming cost V 5 bases and J 7 bases; bases outside gene matches: 13. The CDR3 is 15 amino acids. Germline assignment: CDR1 LNHDA and CDR2 SQIVND (reference sequence). CDR3 region: CASSAQLGRGVTQYF. The CDR3 nucleotides read TGTGCCAGTAGTGCGCAATTGGGCCGGGGGGTGACCCAGTACTTC. Filled out from reference TRBV19 and TRBJ2-5, the complete variable domain reads DGGITQSPKYLFRKEGQNVTLSCEQNLNHDAMYWYRQDPGQGLRLIYYSQIVNDFQKGDIAEGYSVSREKKESFPLTVTSAQKNPTAFYLCASSAQLGRGVTQYFGPGTRLLVL.

This clone has only a few counts. Additional DNA sequences in this sample encode the identical CDR3. The chain is built from TRBV20-1 and TRBJ1-2; no reliable D call. CDR1 and CDR2 from the germline V gene are DFQATT and SNEGSKA (reference sequence). Deletions cut 3 bases from V and 5 bases from J, with 4 bases between. This CDR3 is built from 10 residues. CDR3 sequence (DNA): TGCAGTGCTAGCGATTATGGCTACACCTTC. This encodes CSASDYGYTF.

The rearrangement uses TRBV9 and TRBJ2-7; 9 bases align to TRBD2. Germline CDR1 SGDLS, CDR2 YYNGEE. CDR3 size: 15 residues. J gave up 2 bases and V 0 bases, and 3 bases lay outside the gene matches. The CDR3 DNA reads TGTGCCAGCAGCGTAGCGGCTAGCGGGACCTACGAGCAGTACTTC. This gives the protein CASSVAASGTYEQYF.

V is TRBV9 and J is TRBJ2-3; the D call may be TRBD1 or TRBD2 (5 bases each). V lost 4 bases and J lost 4, with 16 bases in between. CDR1 SGDLS and CDR2 YYNGEE come from the germline V gene. CDR3 length equals 15 residues. CDR3 loop: CASSPGPLIADTQYF. As DNA, the CDR3 is TGTGCCAGCAGCCCGGGACCCTTAATAGCAGATACGCAGTATTTT.

The genes are TRBV5-1 and TRBJ2-1; the match to TRBD2 covers 7 bases. Germline V gene lookup returns CDR1 SGHRS and CDR2 YFSETQ. J was trimmed by 3 bases and V by 5 bases; bases with no gene match: 8. The CDR3 contains 15 residues. CDR3 sequence (DNA): TGCGCCAGCAGGATGGGGGTAGCGGGCTACAATGAGCAGTTCTTC. Encoded protein: CASRMGVAGYNEQFF.

This clone came up a few times. This chain uses TRBV14 with TRBJ2-7; D is unresolved. Germline CDR1 SGHDN, CDR2 FVKESK. CDR3 size: 14 residues. Trimming stripped 0 bases from V and 3 bases from J, with 9 bases between. This CDR3 reads CASSQDSSSYEQYF. DNA for the CDR3: TGTGCCAGCAGCCAAGATAGCTCCAGCTACGAGCAGTACTTC.

The chain links TRBV9 to TRBJ1-4, with 7 bases lining up with TRBD1. The CDR3 totals 14 residues. Germline assignment: CDR1 SGDLS and CDR2 YYNGEE. Germline trimming cut 0 bases from V and 7 bases from J; bases unmatched to any gene: 3. Here the CDR3 DNA reads TGTGCCAGCAGCGTAGCCCAGGGGGGTGAAAAACTGTTTTTT. Residues: CASSVAQGGEKLFF.

This chain links TRBV18 with TRBJ2-7; tentatively, D is TRBD1 (6 bases). This CDR3 spans 15 amino acids. The ends were cut back, 6 bases at V and 5 bases at J, with 20 bases in the middle. The germline V gene encodes CDR1 KGHSH and CDR2 LQKENI. CDR3 sequence: CASSPNRVSRNEQYF. The CDR3 DNA reads as TGTGCCAGCTCCCCGAACAGGGTGTCTCGTAACGAGCAGTACTTC.

This clone was seen only a few times. V and J are TRBV7-8 and TRBJ2-5, with 7 bases that match TRBD1. Germline V gene lookup returns CDR1 SGHVS and CDR2 FQNEAQ. The J segment lost 2 bases and the V segment lost 8 bases, leaving 14 bases of the junction unmatched. This CDR3 has 16 residues. CDR3 region: CASVRSGTAHQETQYF. The DNA of the CDR3 is TGTGCCAGCGTCCGATCCGGGACAGCACATCAAGAGACCCAGTACTTC. Variable domain in full (rest from reference TRBV7-8 and TRBJ2-5): GAGVSQSPRYKVAKRGQDVALRCDPISGHVSLFWYQQALGQGPEFLTYFQNEAQLDKSGLPSDRFFAERPEGSVSTLKIQRTQQEDSAVYLCASVRSGTAHQETQYFGPGTRLLVL.

J is TRBJ2-7 and V is TRBV19, with D possibly matching TRBD1 (6 bases). Germline V gives CDR1 LNHDA, CDR2 SQIVND (reference sequence). V shed 3 bases and J shed 2 bases, with 14 bases lying between them. The CDR3 runs 15 residues. CDR3 DNA: TGTGCCAGTAGTATGGGACACCTACGAACCTACGAGCAGTACTTC. This gives the protein CASSMGHLRTYEQYF.

This rearrangement joins TRBV27 to TRBJ2-6; 7 positions match TRBD1. V gave up 8 bases and J gave up 1 base; unmatched junction bases: 8. The length of the CDR3 is 16 residues. CDR1 MNHEY and CDR2 SMNVEV come from the germline V gene (reference sequence). CDR3 sequence: CASSRGRTSGANVLTF. CDR3 sequence (DNA): TGTGCCAGCTCGAGGGGGCGCACGTCTGGGGCCAACGTCCTGACTTTC.

V gene TRBV29-1 combines with J gene TRBJ2-5; D uncertain. With 4 bases removed from V and 5 bases from J, the gap between germline ends came to 8 bases. CDR1 is SQVTM and CDR2 is ANQGSEA in the germline V gene. The CDR3 runs 11 residues. CDR3 in amino acids: CSVVGLETQYF. CDR3 in DNA: TGCAGCGTTGTTGGGTTGGAGACCCAGTACTTC. Supplemented by reference TRBV29-1 and TRBJ2-5, the full variable domain reads SAVISQKPSRDICQRGTSLTIQCQVDSQVTMMFWYRQQPGQSLTLIATANQGSEATYESGFVIDKFPISRPNLTFSTLTVSNMSPEDSSIYLCSVVGLETQYFGPGTRLLVL.

The chain is built from TRBV6-1 and TRBJ2-7, with D possibly being TRBD2 (5 bases). The CDR3 spans 15 residues. The germline CDR1 and CDR2 sequences are MNHNS and SASEGT. The V gene lost 1 base and the J gene lost 2 bases, with 12 bases spanning the gap. In DNA form, the CDR3 reads TGTGCCAGCAGTGAAGGAGGGAAGACTCCCTACGAGCAGTACTTC. Translation: CASSEGGKTPYEQYF.

The chain has TRBV7-3 and TRBJ2-1, with 14 bases lining up with TRBD2. Germline V gives CDR1 SGHTA, CDR2 FQGTGA. Unmatched junction bases numbered 18, after V lost 4 bases and J lost 7 bases. The CDR3 consists of 20 residues. The CDR3 nucleotides are TGTGCCAGCAGCTCCCTTCCCGGGACTAGCGGGAGACTCGGGAGGAATGAGCAGTTCTTC. This translates into CASSSLPGTSGRLGRNEQFF.